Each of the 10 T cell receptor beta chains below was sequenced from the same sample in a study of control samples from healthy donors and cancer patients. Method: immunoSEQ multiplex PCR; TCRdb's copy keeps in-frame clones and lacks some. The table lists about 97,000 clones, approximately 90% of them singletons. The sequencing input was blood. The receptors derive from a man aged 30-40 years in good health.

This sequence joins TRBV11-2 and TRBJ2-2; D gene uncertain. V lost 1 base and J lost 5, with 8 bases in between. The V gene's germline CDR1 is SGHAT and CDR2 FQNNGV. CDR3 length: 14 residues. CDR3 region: CASSLVPLTGELFF. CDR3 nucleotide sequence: TGTGCCAGCAGCTTAGTACCTCTTACCGGGGAGCTGTTTTTT.

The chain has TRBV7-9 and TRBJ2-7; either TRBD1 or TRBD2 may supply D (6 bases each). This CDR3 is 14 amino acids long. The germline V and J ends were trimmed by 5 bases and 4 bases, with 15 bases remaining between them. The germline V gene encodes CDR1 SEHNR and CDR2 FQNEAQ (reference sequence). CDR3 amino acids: CASSEGGRGYEQYF. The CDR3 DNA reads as TGTGCCAGCAGCGAAGGGGGGCGTGGTTACGAGCAGTACTTC.

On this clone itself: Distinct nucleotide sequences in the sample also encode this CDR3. The DNA of the CDR3 is TGTGCCAGTAGTATAGAGACGGGCAATCAGCCCCAGCATTTT. Its translation is CASSIETGNQPQHF. The chain links TRBV19 to TRBJ1-5, with D unclear. The CDR3 spans 14 residues. Deletions cut 0 bases from V and 2 bases from J, with 5 bases between. CDR1 is LNHDA, CDR2 SQIVND, per germline (reference sequence).

The CDR3 coding sequence is TGTGCCAGCAGCCGGAGGGCGACAGTTACCGGGGAGCTGTTTTTT. Encoded protein: CASSRRATVTGELFF. This chain joins TRBV25-1 and TRBJ2-2; the D gene is possibly TRBD2 (6 bases). The CDR3 runs 15 residues. V was pared by 6 bases and J by 5 bases, with 16 bases between. The germline gives CDR1 MGHDK, CDR2 SYGVNS.

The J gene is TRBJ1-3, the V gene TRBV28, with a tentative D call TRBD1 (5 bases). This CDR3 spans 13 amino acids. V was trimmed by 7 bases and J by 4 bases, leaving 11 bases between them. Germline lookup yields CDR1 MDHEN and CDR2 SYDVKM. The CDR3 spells CASTGAEGNTIYF. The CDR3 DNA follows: TGTGCCAGCACCGGGGCAGAGGGAAACACCATATATTTT. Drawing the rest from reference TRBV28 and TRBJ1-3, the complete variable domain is DVKVTQSSRYLVKRTGEKVFLECVQDMDHENMFWYRQDPGLGLRLIYFSYDVKMKEKGDIPEGYSVSREKKERFSLILESASTNQTSMYLCASTGAEGNTIYFGEGSWLTVV.

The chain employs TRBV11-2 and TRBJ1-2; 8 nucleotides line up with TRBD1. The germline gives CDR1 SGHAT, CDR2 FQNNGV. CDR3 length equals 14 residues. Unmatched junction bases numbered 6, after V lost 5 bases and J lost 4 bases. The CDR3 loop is CASSQTTGVYGYTF. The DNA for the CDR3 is TGTGCCAGCAGCCAAACGACAGGGGTCTATGGCTACACCTTC.

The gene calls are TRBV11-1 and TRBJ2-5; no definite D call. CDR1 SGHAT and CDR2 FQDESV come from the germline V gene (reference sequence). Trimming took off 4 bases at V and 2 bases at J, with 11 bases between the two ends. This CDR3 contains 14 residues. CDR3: CASSSTASQETQYF. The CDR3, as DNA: TGTGCCAGCAGCTCCACGGCGTCACAAGAGACCCAGTACTTC.

As DNA, the CDR3 is TGTGCCAGCAGCCCCAGGACTAGCGGACCCTACAATGAGCAGTTCTTC. Translated: CASSPRTSGPYNEQFF. V is TRBV4-2 and J is TRBJ2-1, with 10 bases identical to TRBD2. The CDR3 sequence is 16 residues long. Germline CDR1 reads LGHNA; CDR2 reads YNFKEQ. V lost 4 bases, J lost 2 bases, and 5 bases stayed unmatched.

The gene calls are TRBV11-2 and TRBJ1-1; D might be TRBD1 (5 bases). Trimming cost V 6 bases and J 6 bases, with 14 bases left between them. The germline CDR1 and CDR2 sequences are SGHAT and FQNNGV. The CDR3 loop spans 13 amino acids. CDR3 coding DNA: TGTGCCAGCAGGGATACGTGGGGGGCTGAAGCTTTCTTT. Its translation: CASRDTWGAEAFF.

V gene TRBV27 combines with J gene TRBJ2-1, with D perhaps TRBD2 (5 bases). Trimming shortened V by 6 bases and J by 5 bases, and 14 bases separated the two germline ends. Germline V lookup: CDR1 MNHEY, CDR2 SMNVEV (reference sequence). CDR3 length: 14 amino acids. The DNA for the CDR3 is TGTGCCAGCAGGGCGGGTAGCACACACAATGAGCAGTTCTTC. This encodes CASRAGSTHNEQFF.